This T cell receptor (beta chain) was retrieved from a study of T cells of healthy individuals. The CDR3 extends over 14 amino acids. Germline V gives CDR1 GTSNPN, CDR2 SVGIG (reference sequence). Trimming took 4 bases from V and 1 from J, leaving 13 bases between them. TCRdb called the 5' RACE reads again in MiXCR, with one record for every CDR3 protein. The profile shows about 57,000 distinct CDR3 sequences, about 17% of them singletons. The V call is TRBV30, the J call TRBJ1-1, with no clear D. The sequence came from a human donor in good health. The CDR3 DNA follows: TGTGCCTGGAAGTCGGTCACAGCGAACACTGAAGCTTTCTTT. It yields the protein CAWKSVTANTEAFF.